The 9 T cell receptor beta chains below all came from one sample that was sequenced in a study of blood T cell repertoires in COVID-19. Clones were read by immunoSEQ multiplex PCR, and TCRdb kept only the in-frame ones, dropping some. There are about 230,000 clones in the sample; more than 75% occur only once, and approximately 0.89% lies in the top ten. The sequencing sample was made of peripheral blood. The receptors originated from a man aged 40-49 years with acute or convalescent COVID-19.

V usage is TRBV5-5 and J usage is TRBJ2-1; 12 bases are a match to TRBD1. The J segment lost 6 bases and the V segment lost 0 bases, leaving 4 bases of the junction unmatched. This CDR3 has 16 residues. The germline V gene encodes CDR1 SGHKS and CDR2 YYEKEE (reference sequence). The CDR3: CASSLAVGQGANEQFF. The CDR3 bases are TGTGCCAGCAGCTTGGCTGTGGGACAGGGGGCCAATGAGCAGTTCTTC.

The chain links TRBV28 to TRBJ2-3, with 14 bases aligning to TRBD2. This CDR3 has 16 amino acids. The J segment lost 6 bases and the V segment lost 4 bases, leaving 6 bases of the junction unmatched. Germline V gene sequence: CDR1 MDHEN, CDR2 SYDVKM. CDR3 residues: CASSSGLAGAFDTQYF. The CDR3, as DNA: TGTGCCAGCAGTTCGGGACTAGCGGGGGCTTTTGATACGCAGTATTTT.

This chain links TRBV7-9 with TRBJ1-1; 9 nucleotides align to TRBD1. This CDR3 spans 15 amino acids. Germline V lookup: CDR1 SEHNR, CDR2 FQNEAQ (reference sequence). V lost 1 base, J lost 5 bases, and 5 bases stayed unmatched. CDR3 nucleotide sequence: TGTGCCAGCAGCTTAGGTGACAGGGGGAGTACTGAAGCTTTCTTT. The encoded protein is CASSLGDRGSTEAFF.

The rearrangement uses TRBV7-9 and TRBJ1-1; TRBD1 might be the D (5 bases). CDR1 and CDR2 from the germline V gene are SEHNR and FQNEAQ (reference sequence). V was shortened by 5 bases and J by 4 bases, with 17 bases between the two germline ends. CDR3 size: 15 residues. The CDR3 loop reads CASSVLRTGGTEAFF. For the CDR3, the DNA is TGTGCCAGCAGCGTACTTCGGACGGGGGGCACTGAAGCTTTCTTT.

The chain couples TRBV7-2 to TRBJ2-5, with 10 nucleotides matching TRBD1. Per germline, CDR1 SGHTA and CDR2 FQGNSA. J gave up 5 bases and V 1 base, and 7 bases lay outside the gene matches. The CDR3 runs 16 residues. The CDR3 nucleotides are TGTGCCAGCAGCTTAGTTTCCGGGACAGGGGTGGAGACCCAGTACTTC. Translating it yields CASSLVSGTGVETQYF.

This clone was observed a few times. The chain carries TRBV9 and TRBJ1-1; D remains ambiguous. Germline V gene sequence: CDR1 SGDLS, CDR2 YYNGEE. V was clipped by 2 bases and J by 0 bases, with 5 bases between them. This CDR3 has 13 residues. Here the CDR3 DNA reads TGTGCCAGCAGCGTCACACTGAACACTGAAGCTTTCTTT. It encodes CASSVTLNTEAFF.

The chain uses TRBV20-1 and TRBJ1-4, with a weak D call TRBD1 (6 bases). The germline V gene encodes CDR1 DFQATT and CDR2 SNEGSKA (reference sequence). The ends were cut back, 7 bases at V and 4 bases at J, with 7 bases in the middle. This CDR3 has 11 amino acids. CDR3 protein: CSGQVNEKLFF. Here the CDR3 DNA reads TGCAGTGGACAGGTTAATGAAAAACTGTTTTTT.

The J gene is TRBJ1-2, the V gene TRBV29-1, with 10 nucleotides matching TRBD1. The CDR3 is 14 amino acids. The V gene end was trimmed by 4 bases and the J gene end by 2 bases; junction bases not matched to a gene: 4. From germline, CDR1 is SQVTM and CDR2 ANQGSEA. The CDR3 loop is CSVGQGAKNYGYTF. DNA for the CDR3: TGCAGCGTTGGACAGGGGGCGAAGAACTATGGCTACACCTTC.

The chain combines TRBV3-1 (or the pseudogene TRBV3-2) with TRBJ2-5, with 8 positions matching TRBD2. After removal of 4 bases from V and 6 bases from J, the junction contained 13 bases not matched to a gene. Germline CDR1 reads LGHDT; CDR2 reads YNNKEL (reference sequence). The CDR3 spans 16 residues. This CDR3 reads CASSPPEAGVGQTQYF. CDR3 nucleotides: TGTGCCAGCAGCCCGCCGGAAGCGGGGGTTGGGCAGACCCAGTACTTC.